This T cell receptor beta chain appears in the sequencing data of a study of T cell changes during pregnancy in multiple sclerosis. Assay: immunoSEQ multiplex PCR; the TCRdb copy retains only in-frame clones and omits some. The sample shows approximately 40,000 clones, 92% of them seen only once. After removal of 6 bases from V and 7 bases from J, the junction contained 11 bases not matched to a gene. Germline V gene data show CDR1 as MNHEY and CDR2 as SVGAGI. This CDR3 region has 15 residues. This TCR came from a female donor with multiple sclerosis, enrolled in a pregnancy study. The chain recombines TRBV6-5 with TRBJ2-2; 7 bases map to TRBD2. The sequencing sample was made of peripheral blood. CDR3 coding DNA: TGTGCCAGCAGCTTCGCTAGCGGTGGAGGCGGGGAGCTGTTTTTT. The encoded protein is CASSFASGGGGELFF.